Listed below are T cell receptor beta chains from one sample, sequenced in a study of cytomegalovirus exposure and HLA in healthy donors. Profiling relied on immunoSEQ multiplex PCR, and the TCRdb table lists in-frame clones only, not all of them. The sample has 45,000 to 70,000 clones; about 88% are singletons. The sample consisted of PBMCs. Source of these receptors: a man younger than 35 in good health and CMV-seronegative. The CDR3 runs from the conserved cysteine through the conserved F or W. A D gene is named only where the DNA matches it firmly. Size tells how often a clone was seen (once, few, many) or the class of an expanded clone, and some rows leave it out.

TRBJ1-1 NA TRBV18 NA CASSPNGDTEAFF TGTGCCAGCTCACCGAATGGAGACACTGAAGCTTTCTTT
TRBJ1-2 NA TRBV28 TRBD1 CASRPTTTGGYGYTF TGTGCCAGCAGACCCACCACGACAGGGGGCTATGGCTACACCTTC
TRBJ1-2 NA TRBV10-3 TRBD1 CAISESKTGEGYTF TGTGCCATCAGTGAGTCGAAGACAGGGGAAGGCTACACCTTC
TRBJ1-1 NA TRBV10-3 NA CAITRTENTEAFF TGTGCCATCACCCGGACAGAGAACACTGAAGCTTTCTTT
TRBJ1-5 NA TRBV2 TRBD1 CASSETILGQLNQPQHF TGTGCCAGCAGTGAAACTATATTGGGACAGTTAAATCAGCCCCAGCATTTT
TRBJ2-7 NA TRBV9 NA CASSPTGSSYEQYF TGTGCCAGCAGCCCAACTGGGAGTTCCTACGAGCAGTACTTC
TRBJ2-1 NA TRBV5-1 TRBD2 CASSLGAGGEQFF TGCGCCAGCAGCTTGGGGGCGGGAGGGGAGCAGTTCTTC
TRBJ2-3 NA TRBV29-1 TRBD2 CSVEPWTSHFTDTQYF TGCAGCGTTGAGCCTTGGACTAGCCACTTCACAGATACGCAGTATTTT
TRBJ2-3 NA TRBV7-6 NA CASSRFVAGTDTQYF TGTGCCAGCAGCCGTTTTGTGGCGGGGACAGATACGCAGTATTTT
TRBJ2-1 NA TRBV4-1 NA CASSRPGQNNEQFF TGCGCCAGCAGCCGACCGGGACAAAACAATGAGCAGTTCTTC
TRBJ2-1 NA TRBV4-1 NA CASSQDGSNNEQFF TGCGCCAGCAGCCAAGACGGTTCCAACAATGAGCAGTTCTTC
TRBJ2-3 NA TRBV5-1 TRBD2 CASSPGTSGVLAADTQYF TGCGCCAGCAGCCCCGGGACTAGCGGTGTATTAGCGGCAGATACGCAGTATTTT
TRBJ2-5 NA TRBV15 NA CATSRDPGSAETQYF TGTGCCACCAGCAGAGATCCCGGGTCCGCAGAGACCCAGTACTTC
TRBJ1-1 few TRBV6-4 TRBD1 CASLDRDTEAFF TGTGCCAGCCTGGACAGGGACACTGAAGCTTTCTTT
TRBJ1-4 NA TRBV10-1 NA CASSLKGEKLFF TGCGCCAGCAGTCTCAAGGGGGAAAAACTGTTTTTT
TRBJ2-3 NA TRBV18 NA CASSPNQGREDTQYF TGTGCCAGCTCACCAAACCAGGGAAGGGAAGATACGCAGTATTTT
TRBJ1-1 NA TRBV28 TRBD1 CASRQGATEAFF TGTGCCAGCAGACAGGGGGCAACTGAAGCTTTCTTT
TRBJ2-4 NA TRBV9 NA CASSVGGFAKNIQYF TGTGCCAGCAGCGTTGGAGGTTTCGCCAAAAACATTCAGTACTTC
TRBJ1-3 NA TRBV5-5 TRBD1 CASSLAGQTNSGNTIYF TGTGCCAGCAGCTTGGCGGGACAGACTAACTCTGGAAACACCATATATTTT
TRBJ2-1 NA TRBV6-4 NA CASSDSPGDNEQFF TGTGCCAGCAGTGACTCCCCGGGGGACAATGAGCAGTTCTTC
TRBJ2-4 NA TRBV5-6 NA CASSLLTENIQYF TGTGCCAGCAGCTTGTTGACAGAAAACATTCAGTACTTC
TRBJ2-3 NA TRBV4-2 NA CASSQDGGADTQYF TGTGCCAGCAGCCAAGATGGAGGGGCTGATACGCAGTATTTT
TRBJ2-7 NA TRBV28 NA CASSGVDRGWYEQYF TGTGCCAGCAGTGGGGTTGACAGAGGATGGTACGAGCAGTACTTC
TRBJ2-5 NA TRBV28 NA CASSGGQETQYF TGTGCCAGCTCAGGCGGGCAAGAGACCCAGTACTTC
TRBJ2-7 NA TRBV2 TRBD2 CASSEGGMHKQYF TGTGCCAGCAGTGAGGGAGGGATGCACAAGCAGTACTTC
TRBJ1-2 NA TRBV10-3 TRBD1 CAIKGTGSEGYTF TGTGCCATCAAGGGGACAGGTTCTGAGGGCTACACCTTC
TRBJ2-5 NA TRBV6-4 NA CASSDSWGQYIQETQYF TGTGCCAGCAGTGACTCGTGGGGACAATATATTCAAGAGACCCAGTACTTC
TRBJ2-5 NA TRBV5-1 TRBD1 CASSPGQGGDQETQYF TGCGCCAGCAGCCCCGGACAGGGGGGAGACCAAGAGACCCAGTACTTC
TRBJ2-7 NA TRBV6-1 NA CASSGTGRNEQYF TGTGCCAGCAGTGGCACAGGGCGGAACGAGCAGTACTTC
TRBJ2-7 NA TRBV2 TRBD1 CASLSPDRPYEQYF TGTGCCTCCCTAAGTCCGGACAGGCCCTACGAGCAGTACTTC
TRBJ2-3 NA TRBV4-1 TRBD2 CASSRELAADTQYF TGCGCCAGCAGCCGGGAACTAGCGGCAGATACGCAGTATTTT
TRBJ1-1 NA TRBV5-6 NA CASSLGRGSTEAFF TGTGCCAGCAGCTTAGGTAGGGGGAGTACTGAAGCTTTCTTT
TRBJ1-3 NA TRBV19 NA CASSKTRDSGNTIYF TGTGCCAGTAGTAAAACCCGGGACTCTGGAAACACCATATATTTT
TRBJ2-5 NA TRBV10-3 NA CAISENFQETQYF TGTGCCATCAGTGAGAACTTTCAAGAGACCCAGTACTTC
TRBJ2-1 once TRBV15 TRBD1 CATMHPGQGDNEQFF TGTGCCACGATGCACCCGGGACAGGGAGACAATGAGCAGTTCTTC
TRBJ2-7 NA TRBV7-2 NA CASSRQAFAGAHEQYF TGTGCCAGCAGCCGACAGGCCTTTGCGGGAGCCCACGAGCAGTACTTC
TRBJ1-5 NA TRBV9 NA CASNKGDSNQPQHF TGTGCCAGCAATAAAGGAGATAGCAATCAGCCCCAGCATTTT
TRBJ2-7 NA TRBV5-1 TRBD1 CASSQGTGSSYEQYF TGCGCCAGCAGCCAGGGGACAGGGTCTTCCTACGAGCAGTACTTC
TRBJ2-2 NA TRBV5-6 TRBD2 CASSWTSGSGELFF TGTGCCAGCAGCTGGACTAGCGGCTCCGGGGAGCTGTTTTTT
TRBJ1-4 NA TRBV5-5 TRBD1 CASSLRDRGVEKLFF TGTGCCAGCAGCTTGCGGGACAGGGGAGTTGAAAAACTGTTTTTT
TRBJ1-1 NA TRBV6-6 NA CASSSPTGMNTEAFF TGTGCCAGCAGTAGTCCGACAGGAATGAACACTGAAGCTTTCTTT
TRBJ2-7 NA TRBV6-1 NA CASSETLAIAEQYF TGTGCCAGCAGTGAGACTTTAGCCATAGCCGAGCAGTACTTC
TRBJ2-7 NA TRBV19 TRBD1 CASSIGDRASYEQYF TGTGCCAGTAGTATTGGGGACAGGGCCTCCTACGAGCAGTACTTC
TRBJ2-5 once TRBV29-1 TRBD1 CSVGQGNAETQYF TGCAGCGTTGGACAGGGTAATGCTGAGACCCAGTACTTC
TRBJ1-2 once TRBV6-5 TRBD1 CASSKTGTGYTF TGTGCCAGCAGTAAGACAGGGACTGGCTACACCTTC
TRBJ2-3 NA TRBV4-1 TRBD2 CASSQVAGAGDTQYF TGCGCCAGCAGCCAAGTAGCGGGAGCTGGAGATACGCAGTATTTT
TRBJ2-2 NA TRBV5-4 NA CASHLQGNAGELFF TGTGCCAGCCACCTACAGGGAAACGCCGGGGAGCTGTTTTTT
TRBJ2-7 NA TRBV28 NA CASSYVRGYEQYF TGTGCCAGCAGTTACGTCCGGGGCTACGAGCAGTACTTC
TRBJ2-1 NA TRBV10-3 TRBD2 CAISESTSGRDNEQFF TGTGCCATCAGTGAGTCGACTAGCGGGAGAGACAATGAGCAGTTCTTC
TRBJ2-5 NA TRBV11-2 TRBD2 CASSRGGIAGALQETQYF TGTGCCAGCAGCCGGGGGGGAATAGCGGGAGCACTCCAAGAGACCCAGTACTTC
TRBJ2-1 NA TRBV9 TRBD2 CASSVLAGGYNEQFF TGTGCCAGCAGCGTCCTAGCGGGAGGGTACAATGAGCAGTTCTTC
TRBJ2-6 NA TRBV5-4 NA CASRSGSNSGANVLTF TGTGCCAGCCGTTCGGGGAGCAACTCTGGGGCCAACGTCCTGACTTTC
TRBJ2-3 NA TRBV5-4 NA CASSFGLLGPDTQYF TGTGCCAGCAGCTTTGGACTCCTTGGCCCAGATACGCAGTATTTT
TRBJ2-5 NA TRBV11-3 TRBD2 CASSRRGGVETQYF TGTGCCAGCAGCCGTCGGGGAGGGGTGGAGACCCAGTACTTC